The clone carrying this T cell receptor beta chain was found a few times. Antigen specificity is unknown. The sample comes from a study of T-cell memory formation after mild COVID-19. Each CDR3 protein gets one entry after TCRdb re-called the 5' RACE reads with MiXCR. Of 450,000 to 650,000 distinct CDR3 sequences listed, less than 25% were seen once; the top ten hold 7.5% to 9.5%. Study-wide results and limits: There were some responding clones in pre-infection memory, which suggested that cross-reactive memory had joined. Clones contracting across day 15 to 85 had a balanced CD4/CD8 profile; later expanding clones leaned CD4+. Contracting CD4+ clones sat mainly in CM and EM; CD8+ in EMRA.

Germline CDR1 reads SGDLS; CDR2 reads YYNGEE. This CDR3 has 16 amino acids. The V segment lost 3 bases and the J segment 2 bases; nucleotides outside the gene matches: 10. Sequencing used PBMCs or a T cell subset sorted from them (not recorded which). The origin of this receptor is an adult woman who had mild COVID-19 (a few samples of this study predate the infection). Cell type and time point are not known. V usage is TRBV9 and J usage is TRBJ1-2, with 7 bases aligning to TRBD1. The CDR3 is CASSAERQGGNYGYTF. CDR3 DNA: TGTGCCAGCAGCGCCGAAAGACAGGGAGGGAACTATGGCTACACCTTC.